What follows are 4 T cell receptor beta chains derived from one specimen sequenced in a study of Graves' ophthalmopathy and Graves' hyperthyroidism. RNA served as the template for amplifying TCR beta CDR3 regions. Amplification began with first-round RT-PCR using HTBI primers, then second-round multiplex PCR was performed. TCRdb itself ran the multiplex PCR reads through MiXCR, one entry per CDR3 protein. The table has hundreds of thousands of distinct CDR3 sequences, about 40% seen once. The sequenced sample was peripheral blood. Every receptor here comes from an adult man with Graves' ophthalmopathy.

CDR3 residues: CASSSGLPGGETQYF. CDR3 DNA sequence: TGTGCCAGCAGCTCCGGACTACCCGGGGGGGAGACCCAGTACTTC. J is TRBJ2-5 and V is TRBV25-1; TRBD2 agrees at 7 bases. The germline gives CDR1 MGHDK, CDR2 SYGVNS. This CDR3 comprises 15 residues. Trimming cost V 6 bases and J 5 bases; bases outside gene matches: 12.

This clonotype was picked up many times. The CDR3 DNA is TGCGCCAGCAGTCTTTTTAACCGCCAAGAGACCCAGTACTTC. Translating it yields CASSLFNRQETQYF. V and J are TRBV10-2 and TRBJ2-5; no definite D call. The CDR3 has 14 residues. Germline V gene data show CDR1 as WSHSY and CDR2 as SAAADI. The V gene lost 5 bases and the J gene lost 1 base, with 11 bases spanning the gap.

In its sample, this clonotype was seen a few times. The chain carries TRBV29-1 and TRBJ1-2; 8 bases agree with TRBD1. J gave up 2 bases and V 8 bases, and 10 bases lay outside the gene matches. This CDR3 is 14 amino acids long. Per germline, CDR1 SQVTM and CDR2 ANQGSEA. The CDR3 spells CSLRTGPRNYGYTF. The CDR3 nucleotides read TGCAGCCTCAGGACAGGGCCCAGAAACTATGGCTACACCTTC.

V usage is TRBV2 and J usage is TRBJ2-7; no reliable D call. Trimming cost V 5 bases and J 7 bases, with 12 bases left between them. CDR3 length: 12 residues. Germline V gene data show CDR1 as SNHLY and CDR2 as FYNNEI. DNA for the CDR3: TGTGCCAGCAGTCCCCGCCGCGAAGAGCAGTACTTC. Amino acids: CASSPRREEQYF.